The 32 T cell receptor beta chains in this list originate from one sample, sequenced in a study of T-cell memory formation after mild COVID-19 (dated by TCRdb to 2020 to 2022). Library construction relied on 5' RACE. Instrument on record: Illumina NovaSeq 6000. TCRdb reanalyzed the raw reads on its own, using fastp at Q25 for trimming and MiXCR for clone calling, and kept in-frame beta chains. Records with the same CDR3 protein are collapsed into one entry carrying the most frequent genes and DNA. The sample data list about 290,000 distinct CDR3 sequences, and less than 20% of these were observed just once. Clones ranked in the top ten supply about a fifth of the sample. The specimen sequenced was PBMCs or a T cell subset sorted from them (not recorded which). These receptors were collected from a man aged 18 to 29 who had mild COVID-19 (a few samples of this study predate the infection). The sample titles of this study are shuffled in the database, so cell type and time point are left out; the donor was told from shared clones.

This sequence joins TRBV7-3 and TRBJ2-6; 9 nucleotides line up with TRBD2. Unmatched junction bases numbered 5, after V lost 1 base and J lost 1 base. Germline loops: CDR1 SGHTA, CDR2 FQGTGA. This CDR3 has 18 residues. CDR3 sequence reads: CASSLRSGGSSGANVLTF. The CDR3 bases are TGTGCCAGCAGCTTAAGAAGCGGGGGGAGTTCTGGGGCCAACGTCCTGACTTTC.

This clonotype was counted between two and nine times. The rearrangement joins TRBV7-9 to TRBJ2-5; no definite D call. Germline loops: CDR1 SEHNR, CDR2 FQNEAQ (reference sequence). V gave up 3 bases and J gave up 4 bases, with 9 bases separating them. The CDR3 sequence is 13 residues long. The CDR3 sequence: CASSLLGGETQYF. CDR3 DNA sequence: TGTGCCAGCAGCTTGCTAGGTGGAGAGACCCAGTACTTC.

The chain joins TRBV28 to TRBJ1-5; no clear D gene. V lost 7 bases and J 4 bases, leaving 11 bases between the germline ends. Looked up from germline, CDR1 is MDHEN and CDR2 is SYDVKM. The CDR3 has 13 amino acids. The CDR3 protein is CASKGPFNQPQHF. In DNA form, the CDR3 reads TGTGCCAGCAAGGGCCCCTTTAATCAGCCCCAGCATTTT. Filled out from reference TRBV28 and TRBJ1-5, the complete variable domain reads DVKVTQSSRYLVKRTGEKVFLECVQDMDHENMFWYRQDPGLGLRLIYFSYDVKMKEKGDIPEGYSVSREKKERFSLILESASTNQTSMYLCASKGPFNQPQHFGDGTRLSIL.

The table lists this clonotype with a few counts. The chain is built from TRBV12-3 or TRBV12-4 and TRBJ2-7; 8 bases map to TRBD1. The CDR3 covers 15 residues. The V segment lost 7 bases and the J segment 2 bases; nucleotides outside the gene matches: 10. The CDR3 here is CASTLGAGGTYEQYF. The CDR3 DNA reads TGTGCCAGCACTCTCGGGGCAGGGGGCACCTACGAGCAGTACTTC.

This clonotype was counted between two and nine times. This chain uses TRBV28 with TRBJ2-5; TRBD2 is a possible D gene (5 bases). Looked up from germline, CDR1 is MDHEN and CDR2 is SYDVKM. Trimming removed 6 bases from V and 5 bases from J, with 16 bases in between. This CDR3 comprises 14 residues. The CDR3 region is CASRFIGSGETQYF. In nucleotides, the CDR3 is TGTGCCAGCAGATTCATAGGGAGTGGGGAGACCCAGTACTTC.

V gene TRBV15 combines with J gene TRBJ1-4; D not certain. Germline V gene sequence: CDR1 LNHNV, CDR2 YYDKDF (reference sequence). Trimming took off 1 base at V and 4 bases at J, with 4 bases between the two ends. The CDR3 sequence is 13 residues long. CDR3 protein: CATSRGDNEKLFF. CDR3 DNA sequence: TGTGCCACCAGCAGAGGAGATAATGAAAAACTGTTTTTT. Full variable domain (outside the CDR3, taken from reference TRBV15 and TRBJ1-4): DAMVIQNPRYQVTQFGKPVTLSCSQTLNHNVMYWYQQKSSQAPKLLFHYYDKDFNNEADTPDNFQSRRPNTSFCFLDIRSPGLGDTAMYLCATSRGDNEKLFFGSGTQLSVL.

This clonotype occurred a few times. The chain combines TRBV2 with TRBJ1-1, with TRBD1 as a possible D gene (5 bases). Germline assignment: CDR1 SNHLY and CDR2 FYNNEI. This CDR3 region has 14 residues. Trimming removed 5 bases at V and 1 base at J, with 11 bases between. The CDR3 nucleotides read TGTGCCAGCAGTTACGGGACTTCGAACACTGAAGCTTTCTTT. This codes for CASSYGTSNTEAFF.

This clonotype appeared many times. The DNA of the CDR3 is TGCGCCAGCAGCTTCACCCACAGCACAGATACGCAGTATTTT. As protein: CASSFTHSTDTQYF. The chain employs TRBV5-1 and TRBJ2-3; D is ambiguous. V lost 2 bases and J lost 0, with 7 bases in between. In germline, CDR1 is SGHRS, CDR2 YFSETQ. The CDR3 covers 14 residues.

The CDR3, as DNA: TGCAGTGCTAGAGCCTACAGGGGGCCAGGGGATACGCAGTATTTT. This encodes CSARAYRGPGDTQYF. This chain joins TRBV20-1 and TRBJ2-3, with 9 bases fitting TRBD1. CDR3 length: 15 residues. V trimming: 1 base; J trimming: 6 bases; junction bases outside the gene matches: 8. Germline assignment: CDR1 DFQATT and CDR2 SNEGSKA (reference sequence).

This clonotype was observed a handful of times. The J gene is TRBJ2-2, the V gene TRBV6-2 or TRBV6-3, with TRBD1 matching over 10 bases. Per germline, CDR1 MNHEY and CDR2 SVGEGT. V lost 3 bases and J lost 4; bases outside the gene matches: 2. The CDR3 extends over 15 amino acids. The CDR3 nucleotides read TGTGCCAGCAGTTATTGGACAGGGGGCACCGGGGAGCTGTTTTTT. Residues: CASSYWTGGTGELFF.

The chain combines TRBV7-2 with TRBJ2-7, with D perhaps TRBD1 (5 bases). V gave up 3 bases and J gave up 3 bases, with 9 bases separating them. The CDR3 runs to 13 residues. CDR1 SGHTA and CDR2 FQGNSA come from the germline V gene. The CDR3 loop reads CASSLETDYEQYF. CDR3 nucleotide sequence: TGTGCCAGCAGCTTGGAGACAGACTACGAGCAGTACTTC.

This clonotype was recorded many times. This chain uses TRBV29-1 with TRBJ1-1; 7 bases match TRBD1. Germline V gives CDR1 SQVTM, CDR2 ANQGSEA. The CDR3 runs 13 residues. V lost 3 bases, J lost 6 bases, and 7 bases stayed unmatched. CDR3: CSVETGNSAEAFF. Written as DNA, the CDR3 is TGCAGCGTTGAGACAGGGAATTCAGCTGAAGCTTTCTTT.

The chain joins TRBV7-2 to TRBJ2-3, with D perhaps matching TRBD1 or TRBD2 (5 bases each). CDR1 is SGHTA and CDR2 is FQGNSA in the germline V gene. V was pared by 4 bases and J by 3 bases, with 14 bases between. The CDR3 covers 15 residues. The CDR3 nucleotides read TGTGCCAGCAGCTGGGGCGGGCGGAGGACAGATACGCAGTATTTT. Protein: CASSWGGRRTDTQYF.

The chain joins TRBV6-4 to TRBJ2-5; possibly TRBD2 for D (6 bases). Trimming shortened V by 6 bases and J by 5 bases, and 19 bases separated the two germline ends. The CDR3 is 15 residues long. Germline CDR1 reads MRHNA; CDR2 reads SNTAGT. The CDR3 sequence is CASSPYGRAGETQYF. The DNA for the CDR3 is TGTGCCAGCAGCCCCTACGGCAGGGCGGGGGAGACCCAGTACTTC.

The chain carries TRBV7-9 and TRBJ2-5; D not certain. The V gene lost 8 bases and the J gene lost 1 base, with 8 bases spanning the gap. Germline CDR1 SEHNR, CDR2 FQNEAQ (reference sequence). The CDR3 length is 12 residues. The DNA for the CDR3 is TGTGCCAGCGTGGACGTCCAAGAGACCCAGTACTTC. Its protein is CASVDVQETQYF.

This clonotype appeared many times. The rearrangement uses TRBV20-1 and TRBJ2-3; a weak D match, TRBD2 (6 bases). V was cut by 2 bases and J by 6 bases, with 18 bases left in between. This CDR3 is 15 amino acids long. The germline V gene encodes CDR1 DFQATT and CDR2 SNEGSKA (reference sequence). The CDR3 is CSARRDGGLVDTQYF. CDR3 coding DNA: TGCAGTGCTAGACGGGACGGGGGATTAGTGGATACGCAGTATTTT.

This clonotype was seen a few times. V usage is TRBV20-1 and J usage is TRBJ2-3, with a weak D call TRBD1 (6 bases). Germline V gives CDR1 DFQATT, CDR2 SNEGSKA (reference sequence). The CDR3 totals 15 residues. Trimming took 6 bases from V and 4 from J, leaving 20 bases between them. The CDR3 coding sequence is TGCAGTGCAGGGAGAACAGGGCTTCGCCCAGATACGCAGTATTTT. Residues: CSAGRTGLRPDTQYF.

The genes are TRBV7-9 and TRBJ2-2; no firm D call. Trimming took off 4 bases at V and 1 base at J, with 13 bases between the two ends. Germline CDR1 reads SEHNR; CDR2 reads FQNEAQ (reference sequence). The CDR3 is 16 residues long. CDR3 DNA: TGTGCCAGCAGCTCAATTGGCCTGGAGAACACCGGGGAGCTGTTTTTT. This translates into CASSSIGLENTGELFF.

V gene TRBV5-6 combines with J gene TRBJ2-1, with TRBD2 matching 7 bases. V gave up 6 bases and J gave up 7 bases; unmatched junction bases: 4. The length of the CDR3 is 12 residues. The V gene's germline CDR1 is SGHDT and CDR2 YYEEEE. CDR3 protein: CASNHGGNEQFF. The DNA for the CDR3 is TGTGCCAGCAACCACGGGGGGAATGAGCAGTTCTTC.

V gene TRBV3-2 combines with J gene TRBJ2-2; the table's D call TRBD1 went unverified against the DNA. TRBV3-2 is classified as a pseudogene. This CDR3 comprises 22 residues. CDR3: CASSLPLQEHPRTRGFTGELFF. The CDR3 DNA reads TGTGCCAGCAGCCTCCCTCTCCAAGAGCACCCCCGTACCCGGGGCTTCACCGGGGAGCTGTTTTTT.

This chain links TRBV19 with TRBJ2-1; 8 bases map to TRBD2. CDR1 and CDR2 (germline): LNHDA, SQIVND (reference sequence). The ends lost 7 bases at V and 1 base at J; junction bases unmatched: 12. CDR3 length equals 17 residues. The CDR3: CASIAPGRGGSYNEQFF. For the CDR3, the DNA is TGTGCCAGTATCGCTCCGGGTCGGGGGGGATCCTACAATGAGCAGTTCTTC.

This clonotype turned up a few times. This chain links TRBV10-2 with TRBJ1-2, with a weak D call TRBD1 (6 bases). This CDR3 has 14 residues. Trimming cost V 4 bases and J 8 bases, with 17 bases left between them. Per germline, CDR1 WSHSY and CDR2 SAAADI. In DNA, the CDR3 is TGCGCCAGCAGTGTATCGAAGGGGGTCTTAGGCTACACCTTC. This encodes CASSVSKGVLGYTF.

This clonotype was observed a few times. CDR3 amino acids: CASSHTTGANYGYTF. The CDR3 DNA is TGCGCCAGCAGCCATACGACAGGTGCTAACTATGGCTACACCTTC. The V call is TRBV4-1, the J call TRBJ1-2; perhaps TRBD1 as D (6 bases). CDR1 is MGHRA, CDR2 YSYEKL, per germline. This CDR3 region has 15 residues. Trimming left V 3 bases short and J 0 bases short, with 11 bases between.

This clonotype was observed a handful of times. The rearrangement uses TRBV5-1 and TRBJ1-2; D is unclear. Germline V gene lookup returns CDR1 SGHRS and CDR2 YFSETQ. Trimming removed 0 bases from V and 5 bases from J, with 11 bases in between. This CDR3 has 14 amino acids. As DNA, the CDR3 is TGCGCCAGCAGCTTGGTGGACCGCCGATATGGCTACACCTTC. Its protein is CASSLVDRRYGYTF. Full variable domain (rest looked up from reference TRBV5-1 and TRBJ1-2): KAGVTQTPRYLIKTRGQQVTLSCSPISGHRSVSWYQQTPGQGLQFLFEYFSETQRNKGNFPGRFSGRQFSNSRSEMNVSTLELGDSALYLCASSLVDRRYGYTFGSGTRLTVV.

V gene TRBV12-3 or TRBV12-4 combines with J gene TRBJ1-2, with D unresolved. CDR3 size: 14 residues. Deletions cut 6 bases from V and 2 bases from J, with 13 bases between. The CDR3 region is CASRPTGINYGYTF. CDR3 nucleotide sequence: TGTGCCAGCAGGCCGACGGGGATCAACTATGGCTACACCTTC.

The chain employs TRBV10-3 and TRBJ1-6; 7 nucleotides agree with TRBD1. Trimming removed 4 bases from V and 13 bases from J; junction bases left unmatched: 7. CDR1 ENHRY and CDR2 SYGVKD come from the germline V gene. The CDR3 length is 13 residues. CDR3 amino acids: CAISGAQQGPLHF. The CDR3 DNA sequence: TGTGCCATCAGTGGAGCACAACAGGGGCCCCTCCACTTT.

This clonotype was observed a few times. This chain uses TRBV4-3 with TRBJ2-2, with 7 positions matching TRBD1. The CDR3 loop spans 15 amino acids. The V gene end was trimmed by 4 bases and the J gene end by 7 bases; junction bases not matched to a gene: 9. Looked up from germline, CDR1 is LGHNA and CDR2 is YSLEER. CDR3 in DNA: TGCGCCAGCAGCCCGGATACAGGGGTTTTCGGGGAGCTGTTTTTT. It is translated as CASSPDTGVFGELFF.

V usage is TRBV20-1 and J usage is TRBJ1-5; possible D gene TRBD1, 5 bases. There are 15 residues in the CDR3. The germline gives CDR1 DFQATT, CDR2 SNEGSKA (reference sequence). The germline V and J ends were trimmed by 6 bases and 5 bases, with 20 bases remaining between them. CDR3 in DNA: TGCAGTGCCAGGGATGCCAGCCCAACCTATCAGCCCCAGCATTTT. It is translated as CSARDASPTYQPQHF.

This clonotype has a handful of counts. This chain joins TRBV12-3 or TRBV12-4 and TRBJ1-1; D remains ambiguous. This CDR3 comprises 13 residues. V dropped 1 base and J dropped 7 bases, with 10 bases sitting between them. The CDR3 is CASSLESRFEAFF. In DNA, the CDR3 is TGTGCCAGCAGTTTAGAGAGCAGGTTTGAAGCTTTCTTT.

J is TRBJ1-1 and V is TRBV4-1; TRBD1 matches at 10 bases. The CDR3 consists of 17 residues. Losses at the gene ends were 4 bases for V and 8 bases for J; bases not matched to a gene: 16. Germline loops: CDR1 MGHRA, CDR2 YSYEKL. DNA of the CDR3: TGCGCCAGCAGCCCGGGACAGGGGCCAGGGGGCACTGAAGAAGCTTTCTTT. It specifies CASSPGQGPGGTEEAFF.

This clonotype was observed a handful of times. V and J are TRBV5-1 and TRBJ2-1; TRBD1 agrees at 7 bases. CDR3 length: 13 amino acids. Germline-derived CDR1 and CDR2 are SGHRS and YFSETQ. V dropped 4 bases and J dropped 8; count of bases not matched to a gene: 6. In DNA form, the CDR3 reads TGCGCCAGCAGCGTGGACAGGTTCGATGAGCAGTTCTTC. Protein: CASSVDRFDEQFF. Looking up the rest from reference TRBV5-1 and TRBJ2-1 gives the full variable domain: KAGVTQTPRYLIKTRGQQVTLSCSPISGHRSVSWYQQTPGQGLQFLFEYFSETQRNKGNFPGRFSGRQFSNSRSEMNVSTLELGDSALYLCASSVDRFDEQFFGPGTRLTVL.

A few counts support this clonotype. The CDR3 DNA follows: TGCAGCGTTGAAAGGTATGGAGAAGCTGGCACCGGGGAGCTGTTTTTT. Translation: CSVERYGEAGTGELFF. V gene TRBV29-1 combines with J gene TRBJ2-2, with D unresolved. Looked up from germline, CDR1 is SQVTM and CDR2 is ANQGSEA. V was cut by 2 bases and J by 4 bases, with 17 bases left in between. CDR3 length: 16 residues.